Shown below are 30 T cell receptor beta chains from a single sample sequenced in a study of spatial heterogeneity in lung cancer. TCRdb called the 5' RACE reads again in MiXCR, with one record for every CDR3 protein. Here the sample spans some 100,000 distinct CDR3 sequences, about 12% being singletons. Time point noted: sample taken at primary tumor resection. Frozen PBMC, nontumor lung or tumor provided whole RNA, which was sequenced unsorted. The starting material was PBMCs, obtained at surgery. These TCRs come from a male donor with early-stage non-small cell lung cancer.

The chain carries TRBV20-1 and TRBJ1-6; D gene uncertain. The V gene's germline CDR1 is DFQATT and CDR2 SNEGSKA (reference sequence). The CDR3 is 15 residues long. V was pared by 6 bases and J by 7 bases, with 19 bases between. The CDR3 nucleotides are TGCAGTGCCGGGCTACCCGCTGCAACAAATTCACCCCTCCACTTT. Translating it yields CSAGLPAATNSPLHF.

The V call is TRBV20-1, the J call TRBJ1-5, with D possibly TRBD1 on 5 matching bases. The CDR3 has 14 residues. CDR1 is DFQATT, CDR2 SNEGSKA, per germline (reference sequence). Trimming pared 2 bases from V and 2 bases from J, leaving 10 bases between. The CDR3 region has the DNA TGCAGTGCTAGATCCAGGGTGGGCAATCAGCCCCAGCATTTT. The encoded protein is CSARSRVGNQPQHF.

In its sample, this clonotype was seen a few times. This chain joins TRBV23-1 and TRBJ2-1; the D gene is possibly TRBD1 (6 bases). TRBV23-1 is annotated as an ORF whose role is uncertain. The CDR3 is made up of 18 amino acids. V shed 4 bases and J shed 1 base, with 20 bases lying between them. CDR3 nucleotides: TGCGCCAGCAGTCTCATCGCCTACAGGGTTAAGTCCTACAATGAGCAGTTCTTC. This gives the protein CASSLIAYRVKSYNEQFF.

The chain couples TRBV5-1 to TRBJ2-7; 7 bases line up with TRBD1. There are 13 residues in the CDR3. The germline V gene has CDR1 SGHRS and CDR2 YFSETQ. The V and J ends lost 4 bases and 4 bases, in that order; junction bases with no gene match: 5. The CDR3 sequence: CASSRLTGYEQYF. The CDR3 DNA is TGCGCCAGCAGCCGCCTGACAGGGTACGAGCAGTACTTC.

Notes on this clonotype: The final CDR3 position lacks the conserved phenylalanine or tryptophan, pointing to a likely read error. The genes are TRBV20-1 and TRBJ2-1, with D possibly matching TRBD2 (5 bases). Germline V CDR1 and CDR2: DFQATT, SNEGSKA (reference sequence). V lost 6 bases and J 4 bases, leaving 10 bases between the germline ends. The CDR3 is 12 residues long. The CDR3 sequence: CSAEATYNEQFL. CDR3 coding DNA: TGCAGTGCGGAGGCGACTTACAATGAGCAGTTCCTC.

Many counts were recorded for this clonotype. The chain couples TRBV9 to TRBJ1-1; D call uncertain. CDR1 is SGDLS and CDR2 is YYNGEE in the germline V gene. V shed 1 base and J shed 2 bases, with 9 bases lying between them. This CDR3 spans 14 amino acids. The chain's CDR3 is CASSVNILNTEAFF. CDR3 nucleotide sequence: TGTGCCAGCAGCGTAAACATACTCAACACTGAAGCTTTCTTT. Combining the CDR3 with reference TRBV9 and TRBJ1-1 gives the whole variable domain DSGVTQTPKHLITATGQRVTLRCSPRSGDLSVYWYQQSLDQGLQFLIQYYNGEERAKGNILERFSAQQFPDLHSELNLSSLELGDSALYFCASSVNILNTEAFFGQGTRLTVV.

At least ten counts were recorded for this clonotype. The rearrangement uses TRBV28 and TRBJ1-2, with D uncertain. V lost 6 bases and J lost 8, with 13 bases in between. This CDR3 is 12 amino acids long. CDR1 is MDHEN, CDR2 SYDVKM, per germline. CDR3 loop: CASRPFKGGYTF. CDR3 nucleotides: TGTGCCAGCAGGCCCTTTAAGGGAGGCTACACCTTC.

The table lists this clonotype with a few counts. This chain joins TRBV7-2 and TRBJ1-5, with D unclear. Trimming shortened V by 1 base and J by 7 bases, and 11 bases separated the two germline ends. The CDR3 sequence is 14 residues long. Germline values: CDR1 SGHTA, CDR2 FQGNSA. CDR3: CASSLGRSGQPQHF. CDR3 nucleotide sequence: TGTGCCAGCAGCTTAGGGAGGTCAGGCCAGCCCCAGCATTTT.

The genes are TRBV20-1 and TRBJ2-1; D unresolved. This CDR3 spans 13 amino acids. With 6 bases removed from V and 0 bases from J, the gap between germline ends came to 9 bases. The germline V gene has CDR1 DFQATT and CDR2 SNEGSKA (reference sequence). CDR3 in amino acids: CSAPRSSYNEQFF. The CDR3 nucleotides are TGCAGTGCCCCCCGGAGCTCCTACAATGAGCAGTTCTTC.

This clonotype was observed a few times. V gene TRBV6-2 or TRBV6-3 combines with J gene TRBJ1-1, with D uncertain. There are 13 residues in the CDR3. Trimming took 2 bases from V and 7 from J, leaving 11 bases between them. Germline CDR1 reads MNHEY; CDR2 reads SVGEGT. As DNA, the CDR3 is TGTGCCAGCAGTTACGGGGAATTAAATGAAGCTTTCTTT. Translated: CASSYGELNEAFF.

This clonotype was picked up a small number of times. This rearrangement joins TRBV5-1 to TRBJ2-5; the match to TRBD2 covers 7 bases. V lost 3 bases, J lost 5 bases, and 7 bases stayed unmatched. CDR1 is SGHRS and CDR2 is YFSETQ in the germline V gene. The CDR3 has 14 amino acids. The CDR3 DNA is TGCGCCAGCAGCTCAGGACTAGGATCCGAGACCCAGTACTTC. Protein: CASSSGLGSETQYF.

The chain is built from TRBV5-1 and TRBJ1-1; 9 bases map to TRBD1. V lost 2 bases to trimming and J lost 3 bases; unmatched junction nucleotides: 5. The CDR3 has 15 residues. Germline V lookup: CDR1 SGHRS, CDR2 YFSETQ. The CDR3: CASSLRTGEDTEAFF. The CDR3 DNA sequence: TGCGCCAGCAGCTTAAGGACAGGGGAGGACACTGAAGCTTTCTTT.

This chain joins TRBV3-1 and TRBJ2-3; D is unclear. V was trimmed by 1 base and J by 5 bases, leaving 13 bases between them. CDR3 length equals 15 residues. Looked up from germline, CDR1 is LGHDT and CDR2 is YNNKEL (reference sequence). The CDR3 loop reads CASSQGRPPGDTQYF. The CDR3 DNA is TGTGCCAGCAGCCAAGGGCGTCCTCCCGGAGATACGCAGTATTTT.

This chain joins TRBV6-2 or TRBV6-3 and TRBJ2-3; no definite D call. Trimming cost V 6 bases and J 0 bases, with 13 bases left between them. The CDR3 loop spans 15 amino acids. CDR1 and CDR2 (germline): MNHEY, SVGEGT. The CDR3 DNA reads as TGTGCCAGCAGCCGGCGGACGGCCAGCACAGATACGCAGTATTTT. This gives the protein CASSRRTASTDTQYF.

Only a few counts were recorded for this clonotype. The chain couples TRBV7-2 to TRBJ2-1; D unresolved. CDR3 size: 14 residues. V lost 5 bases and J 0 bases, leaving 8 bases between the germline ends. The germline V gene encodes CDR1 SGHTA and CDR2 FQGNSA. CDR3 bases: TGTGCCAGCAGCCTCCCGAACTCCTACAATGAGCAGTTCTTC. Its protein product is CASSLPNSYNEQFF.

The chain couples TRBV28 to TRBJ2-7, with 8 bases matching TRBD2. The CDR3 contains 13 residues. The V and J ends lost 6 bases and 2 bases, in that order; junction bases with no gene match: 3. Per the germline V gene, CDR1 is MDHEN and CDR2 is SYDVKM. The DNA for the CDR3 is TGTGCCAGCAGCTGGACTAGCACCTACGAGCAGTACTTC. Its protein is CASSWTSTYEQYF.

This clonotype showed up just a few times. The chain joins TRBV4-3 to TRBJ2-7; D is unclear. Germline lookup yields CDR1 LGHNA and CDR2 YSLEER. V dropped 1 base and J dropped 0 bases, with 10 bases sitting between them. This CDR3 spans 15 amino acids. The CDR3 sequence is CASSQVWQASYEQYF. In nucleotides, the CDR3 is TGCGCCAGCAGCCAAGTTTGGCAGGCCTCCTACGAGCAGTACTTC.

The V and J genes are TRBV28 and TRBJ2-3, with a weak D call TRBD2 (5 bases). Germline V gene sequence: CDR1 MDHEN, CDR2 SYDVKM. This CDR3 region has 16 residues. V was clipped by 2 bases and J by 0 bases, with 12 bases between them. CDR3 protein: CASSLTAASSTDTQYF. In DNA, the CDR3 is TGTGCCAGCAGTTTAACAGCGGCTTCTAGCACAGATACGCAGTATTTT.

As regards this clonotype: A read error is possible here, since a much larger clone lies one base away. The chain carries TRBV10-3 and TRBJ2-3; perhaps TRBD2 as D (6 bases). The CDR3 totals 14 residues. Germline-derived CDR1 and CDR2 are ENHRY and SYGVKD. This CDR3 reads CAVRPGLNTDTQYF. CDR3 nucleotides: TGTGCCGTCAGGCCGGGACTGAACACAGATACGCAGTATTTT.

The rearrangement joins TRBV14 to TRBJ1-1; no clear D. The CDR3 spans 15 residues. The V gene lost 1 base and the J gene lost 1 base, with 10 bases spanning the gap. Germline loops: CDR1 SGHDN, CDR2 FVKESK. The CDR3 region is CASSQGPGKNTEAFF. CDR3 nucleotide sequence: TGTGCCAGCAGCCAAGGACCAGGCAAGAACACTGAAGCTTTCTTT.

This clonotype has ten or more counts. The J gene is TRBJ2-5, the V gene TRBV7-2, with D possibly being TRBD1 or TRBD2 (5 bases each). Germline V gene lookup returns CDR1 SGHTA and CDR2 FQGNSA. This CDR3 has 16 residues. V dropped 3 bases and J dropped 2 bases, with 16 bases sitting between them. The CDR3 sequence: CASSFNGAGRQETQYF. The CDR3 nucleotides read TGTGCCAGCAGCTTCAACGGGGCGGGCAGACAAGAGACCCAGTACTTC.

The chain has TRBV3-1 and TRBJ2-6, with 13 bases that match TRBD2. The CDR3 runs 18 residues. Germline-derived CDR1 and CDR2 are LGHDT and YNNKEL (reference sequence). Trimming cost V 5 bases and J 3 bases; bases outside gene matches: 7. The DNA of the CDR3 is TGTGCCAGCAGCTGGACTAGCGGGAGCCGGAGTGGGGCCAACGTCCTGACTTTC. This gives the protein CASSWTSGSRSGANVLTF.

The CDR3 sequence is CASSPLRSTEQYF. CDR3 DNA sequence: TGTGCCAGCAGCCCTCTACGTTCGACCGAGCAGTACTTC. The gene calls are TRBV7-8 and TRBJ2-7; no reliable D call. Germline V CDR1 and CDR2: SGHVS, FQNEAQ. CDR3 length: 13 residues. V gave up 5 bases and J gave up 6 bases, with 14 bases separating them. The full variable domain, rest sourced from reference TRBV7-8 and TRBJ2-7, is GAGVSQSPRYKVAKRGQDVALRCDPISGHVSLFWYQQALGQGPEFLTYFQNEAQLDKSGLPSDRFFAERPEGSVSTLKIQRTQQEDSAVYLCASSPLRSTEQYFGPGTRLTVT.

This clonotype was seen more than once but under ten times. The chain uses TRBV6-5 and TRBJ2-2; the D is unclear. CDR1 and CDR2 (germline): MNHEY, SVGAGI. With 6 bases removed from V and 6 bases from J, the gap between germline ends came to 17 bases. This CDR3 has 15 amino acids. The CDR3 nucleotides read TGTGCCAGCAGACGAGAACCGCGATGGCCCGGGGAGCTGTTTTTT. Translation gives CASRREPRWPGELFF.

This clonotype occurred many times. The chain carries TRBV28 and TRBJ1-5; 7 bases agree with TRBD1. This CDR3 has 13 amino acids. Germline V lookup: CDR1 MDHEN, CDR2 SYDVKM. Trimming at V came to 7 bases and at J to 7 bases, leaving 7 bases not matched to a gene. CDR3 sequence reads: CASITGVEQPQHF. DNA of the CDR3: TGTGCCAGCATAACAGGGGTTGAGCAGCCCCAGCATTTT.

The table lists this clonotype with a few counts. J is TRBJ1-1 and V is TRBV7-9; TRBD1 matches at 7 bases. The CDR3 runs 13 residues. Trimming cost V 5 bases and J 7 bases; bases outside gene matches: 7. From germline, CDR1 is SEHNR and CDR2 FQNEAQ (reference sequence). The CDR3 spells CASSQTGTDEAFF. The DNA of the CDR3 is TGTGCCAGCAGCCAAACCGGGACAGATGAAGCTTTCTTT.

This clonotype occurred a few times. The V call is TRBV6-2 or TRBV6-3, the J call TRBJ2-7; no definite D call. The CDR3 length is 13 residues. CDR1 and CDR2 from the germline V gene are MNHEY and SVGEGT. The V end was cut by 6 bases, the J end by 3 bases, with 12 bases between. In nucleotides, the CDR3 is TGTGCCAGCAGCTCCTCCCCCCTCTACGAGCAGTACTTC. Translation: CASSSSPLYEQYF.

A few counts support this clonotype. The chain couples TRBV12-3 or TRBV12-4 to TRBJ1-1, with a weak D call TRBD1 (5 bases). The CDR3 spans 13 residues. V was trimmed by 3 bases and J by 5 bases, leaving 10 bases between them. The CDR3 protein is CASSFPQGTEAFF. The CDR3 region has the DNA TGTGCCAGCAGTTTCCCCCAGGGTACTGAAGCTTTCTTT.

This rearrangement joins TRBV5-1 to TRBJ2-1; no clear D. In germline, CDR1 is SGHRS, CDR2 YFSETQ. Trimming shortened V by 4 bases and J by 5 bases, and 25 bases separated the two germline ends. The CDR3 has 18 amino acids. The CDR3 region has the DNA TGCGCCAGCAGCCCCGGCGACTTTTGGGAACTATTGGACAATGAGCAGTTCTTC. Protein: CASSPGDFWELLDNEQFF.

About this clonotype itself: A much more abundant neighbour one base away suggests this may be a read error. The chain's CDR3 is CVSFSERTQETQYF. CDR3 in DNA: TGTGTCAGCTTCTCTGAACGGACACAAGAGACCCAGTACTTC. The J gene is TRBJ2-5, the V gene TRBV28, with D possibly matching TRBD1 (5 bases). The CDR3 has 14 amino acids. Germline loops: CDR1 MDHEN, CDR2 SYDVKM. The whole variable domain, remainder taken from reference TRBV28 and TRBJ2-5, is DVKVTQSSRYLVKRTGEKVFLECVQDMDHENMFWYRQDPGLGLRLIYFSYDVKMKEKGDIPEGYSVSREKKERFSLILESASTNQTSMYLCVSFSERTQETQYFGPGTRLLVL.